The 3 T cell receptor beta chains listed next were all sequenced from one sample in a study of STAT5B mutations in CD4+ large granular lymphocyte leukemia. Sequenced by immunoSEQ multiplex PCR; TCRdb stores in-frame clones only, minus some. The sample has about 23,000 clones, roughly three quarters seen once. The sequenced material came from CD4+ T cells from blood buffy coats. All receptors derive from a human donor in good health.

This chain uses TRBV4-1 with TRBJ2-1, with a tentative D call TRBD2 (5 bases). CDR1 is MGHRA and CDR2 is YSYEKL in the germline V gene. This CDR3 is 13 amino acids long. Trimming removed 0 bases at V and 12 bases at J, with 12 bases between. CDR3 coding DNA: TGCGCCAGCAGCCAAGATCGGGTAGGAGGGCAGTTCTTC. Residues: CASSQDRVGGQFF.

This chain uses TRBV5-4 with TRBJ2-1; 10 nucleotides align to TRBD2. V lost 4 bases and J lost 8; bases outside the gene matches: 12. CDR1 is SGHNT and CDR2 is YYREEE in the germline V gene (reference sequence). CDR3 length: 16 residues. Here the CDR3 DNA reads TGTGCCAGCAGCGCCCCGGGACTAGCGAGTGGGGATGAGCAGTTCTTC. As protein: CASSAPGLASGDEQFF.

The chain combines TRBV28 with TRBJ1-5; TRBD1 aligns across 8 bases. The CDR3 length is 15 residues. Trimming at V came to 6 bases and at J to 5 bases, leaving 9 bases not matched to a gene. Germline V gene data show CDR1 as MDHEN and CDR2 as SYDVKM. The CDR3 is CASSKGGQGYQPQHF. Here the CDR3 DNA reads TGTGCCAGCAGCAAAGGAGGACAGGGATATCAGCCCCAGCATTTT. Filled out from reference TRBV28 and TRBJ1-5, the complete variable domain reads DVKVTQSSRYLVKRTGEKVFLECVQDMDHENMFWYRQDPGLGLRLIYFSYDVKMKEKGDIPEGYSVSREKKERFSLILESASTNQTSMYLCASSKGGQGYQPQHFGDGTRLSIL.